The rows below give T cell receptor beta chains drawn from one sample of a study of CD8 T cells in Susac syndrome. Each CDR3 protein gets one entry after TCRdb re-called the immunoSEQ multiplex PCR reads with MiXCR. The repertoire holds about 210,000 distinct CDR3 sequences, with roughly 96% as singletons. The sample was CD4+ T cells from PBMCs. Receptors originate from a human donor with multiple sclerosis. Each CDR3 is given with its conserved first and last residue. Expanded clones are given a class, and other clones once, few, many or no size at all.

clone size: NA
J gene: TRBJ2-3
V gene: TRBV9
CDR3 protein: CASSVGGRSTDTQYF

clone size: NA
J gene: TRBJ2-7
V gene: TRBV18
CDR3 protein: CASSPGTRDEQYF

clone size: NA
J gene: TRBJ1-2
V gene: TRBV7-3
CDR3 protein: CASSFGRTEGPTF

clone size: NA
J gene: TRBJ1-2
V gene: TRBV4-1
CDR3 protein: CASSQLPTTANYGYTF

clone size: once
J gene: TRBJ2-5
V gene: TRBV6-2/TRBV6-3
CDR3 protein: CASRTGKETQYF

clone size: NA
J gene: TRBJ1-5
V gene: TRBV3-1
CDR3 protein: CASSQGSDYSNQPQHF

clone size: NA
J gene: TRBJ2-5
V gene: TRBV12-3/TRBV12-4
CDR3 protein: CASGLWGQFETQYF

clone size: NA
J gene: TRBJ2-1
V gene: TRBV29-1
CDR3 protein: CSVARGGSYNEQFF

clone size: NA
J gene: TRBJ2-5
V gene: TRBV11-2
CDR3 protein: CASRRLAAWARYF

clone size: once
J gene: TRBJ1-2
V gene: TRBV5-6
CDR3 protein: CACHARANYGYTF

clone size: once
J gene: TRBJ2-1
V gene: TRBV9
CDR3 protein: CASSSQGDEYNEQFF

clone size: NA
J gene: TRBJ1-3
V gene: TRBV3-1
CDR3 protein: CASSQATGNTIYF

clone size: NA
J gene: TRBJ1-6
V gene: TRBV4-1
CDR3 protein: CASSQILSVGINNSPLHF

clone size: NA
J gene: TRBJ2-5
V gene: TRBV5-4
CDR3 protein: CASSTGQGWETQYF

clone size: NA
J gene: TRBJ2-1
V gene: TRBV20-1
CDR3 protein: CSARGSQDEQFF

clone size: NA
J gene: TRBJ1-1
V gene: TRBV29-1
CDR3 protein: CSVRQGANTEAFF

clone size: NA
J gene: TRBJ2-3
V gene: TRBV11-2
CDR3 protein: CASRGVFSGSTDTQYF

clone size: NA
J gene: TRBJ2-5
V gene: TRBV10-3
CDR3 protein: CAIRTDQETQYF

clone size: once
J gene: TRBJ1-2
V gene: TRBV27
CDR3 protein: CASTSWGQGGDYTF

clone size: NA
J gene: TRBJ2-1
V gene: TRBV20-1
CDR3 protein: CSARDTERPMQQFF

clone size: NA
J gene: TRBJ2-7
V gene: TRBV20-1
CDR3 protein: CSARALGTASYEQYF

clone size: NA
J gene: TRBJ2-1
V gene: TRBV6-1
CDR3 protein: CASSLGLSGTIYNEQFF

clone size: NA
J gene: TRBJ2-7
V gene: TRBV7-2
CDR3 protein: CASSLALALYEQYF

clone size: NA
J gene: TRBJ1-6
V gene: TRBV3-1
CDR3 protein: CASSQVTGVSPLHF

clone size: NA
J gene: TRBJ1-6
V gene: TRBV12-3/TRBV12-4
CDR3 protein: CASSKGAYNSPLHF

clone size: once
J gene: TRBJ1-1
V gene: TRBV4-1
CDR3 protein: CASTQPGTRSEAFF

clone size: NA
J gene: TRBJ2-2
V gene: TRBV12-3/TRBV12-4
CDR3 protein: CASSELVNTGELFF

clone size: NA
J gene: TRBJ2-3
V gene: TRBV4-1
CDR3 protein: CASSQVAMGGGADTQYF

clone size: NA
J gene: TRBJ1-2
V gene: TRBV2
CDR3 protein: CASKADRGSYGYTF

clone size: NA
J gene: TRBJ1-1
V gene: TRBV3-1
CDR3 protein: CASSQSGFGTEAFF

clone size: once
J gene: TRBJ2-5
V gene: TRBV29-1
CDR3 protein: CSVDGAGMETQYF

clone size: NA
J gene: TRBJ1-5
V gene: TRBV7-2
CDR3 protein: CASSRDSTGSQPQHF

clone size: NA
J gene: TRBJ2-7
V gene: TRBV28
CDR3 protein: CASTASSYEQYF

clone size: NA
J gene: TRBJ1-2
V gene: TRBV9
CDR3 protein: CASSVATQQLGGSHF

clone size: NA
J gene: TRBJ2-7
V gene: TRBV30
CDR3 protein: CAWSATRTEQYF

clone size: NA
J gene: TRBJ2-1
V gene: TRBV30
CDR3 protein: CAWSHDNEQFF

clone size: NA
J gene: TRBJ2-4
V gene: TRBV2
CDR3 protein: CASRNRLVYIQYF

clone size: NA
J gene: TRBJ1-1
V gene: TRBV4-1
CDR3 protein: CASSQDPGRNQAFF

clone size: NA
J gene: TRBJ2-3
V gene: TRBV20-1
CDR3 protein: CSARDPFTDTQYF

clone size: once
J gene: TRBJ1-1
V gene: TRBV10-3
CDR3 protein: CANSRQGGDTEAFF

clone size: NA
J gene: TRBJ1-5
V gene: TRBV12-3/TRBV12-4
CDR3 protein: CASSLGSDQPQHF